Following are 26 T cell receptor beta chains from one sample sequenced in a study of blood T cell repertoires in COVID-19. Clones were read by immunoSEQ multiplex PCR, and TCRdb kept only the in-frame ones, dropping some. The data contain 310,000 or so clones, about 91% of them singletons. Specimen: PBMCs or T cells enriched from blood (not recorded which). The source is a woman between 40 and 55 years old who had recovered from COVID-19.

In its sample, this clone was seen once. This chain connects TRBV7-9 to TRBJ1-6; D may be TRBD1 (5 bases). The CDR3 spans 15 residues. The germline CDR1 and CDR2 sequences are SEHNR and FQNEAQ (reference sequence). Trimming removed 5 bases from V and 7 bases from J, with 15 bases in between. The CDR3 sequence is CASSPRDLGNSPLHF. Here the CDR3 DNA reads TGTGCCAGCAGCCCACGGGACTTAGGCAATTCACCCCTCCACTTT.

This clone was counted once. The rearrangement joins TRBV10-3 to TRBJ2-7; perhaps TRBD2 as D (6 bases). The CDR3 runs 14 residues. CDR1 and CDR2 from the germline V gene are ENHRY and SYGVKD. The germline V and J ends were trimmed by 2 bases and 5 bases, with 13 bases remaining between them. CDR3 nucleotide sequence: TGTGCCATCAGTGAGGGAGGAGGGATCAACGAGCAGTACTTC. This encodes CAISEGGGINEQYF.

The chain links TRBV11-2 to TRBJ2-7, with 8 bases matching TRBD1. Looked up from germline, CDR1 is SGHAT and CDR2 is FQNNGV. The V segment lost 6 bases and the J segment 6 bases; nucleotides outside the gene matches: 10. The CDR3 has 14 amino acids. CDR3 loop: CASRSGQGRGEQYF. The CDR3 region has the DNA TGTGCCAGCAGATCCGGACAGGGTAGGGGCGAGCAGTACTTC.

This clone is a singleton in its sample. The chain has TRBV24-1 and TRBJ2-7; tentative D call: TRBD2 (7 bases). CDR1 is KGHDR and CDR2 is SFDVKD in the germline V gene. The CDR3 has 15 residues. V lost 7 bases and J 3 bases, leaving 18 bases between the germline ends. For the CDR3, the DNA is TGTGCCACCAGCACTGGGGGGGGGCCCGTCTACGAGCAGTACTTC. Translation gives CATSTGGGPVYEQYF.

The chain combines TRBV10-3 with TRBJ2-7; D perhaps matches TRBD1 (5 bases). V dropped 7 bases and J dropped 5 bases, with 15 bases sitting between them. This CDR3 is built from 13 residues. Germline CDR1 ENHRY, CDR2 SYGVKD. The CDR3 nucleotides read TGTGCCATCATGGCCGGCAGGGTGAACGAGCAGTACTTC. This codes for CAIMAGRVNEQYF.

V and J are TRBV5-5 and TRBJ2-1; 14 nucleotides align to TRBD2. From germline, CDR1 is SGHKS and CDR2 YYEKEE (reference sequence). Germline trimming cut 4 bases from V and 8 bases from J; bases unmatched to any gene: 8. This CDR3 region has 16 residues. The CDR3 DNA is TGTGCCAGCAGCCAGGGACTAGCGGGAGTTTACGATGAGCAGTTCTTC. Its protein is CASSQGLAGVYDEQFF.

This clone came up a few times. The same CDR3 also results from other DNA sequences found in this sample. This rearrangement joins TRBV30 to TRBJ1-2, with D possibly matching TRBD1 (5 bases). The CDR3 contains 12 residues. Germline V gene sequence: CDR1 GTSNPN, CDR2 SVGIG (reference sequence). With 0 bases removed from V and 6 bases from J, the gap between germline ends came to 8 bases. The DNA for the CDR3 is TGTGCCTGGAGTGTAGGAGGGGATGGCTACACCTTC. This sequence encodes CAWSVGGDGYTF.

Comment on this clone: This same CDR3 is encoded by further DNA sequences in the sample. This chain joins TRBV18 and TRBJ2-5, with D unclear. Germline V gene lookup returns CDR1 KGHSH and CDR2 LQKENI. The V end was cut by 3 bases, the J end by 0 bases, with 5 bases between. The CDR3 extends over 13 amino acids. The CDR3 DNA reads TGTGCCAGCTCACCTAGAGACCAAGAGACCCAGTACTTC. Protein: CASSPRDQETQYF.

This clone was recorded only once. The chain links TRBV30 to TRBJ1-4; D uncertain. Trimming pared 1 base from V and 8 bases from J, leaving 11 bases between. The length of the CDR3 is 13 residues. Germline V gene lookup returns CDR1 GTSNPN and CDR2 SVGIG (reference sequence). CDR3 region: CAWSAILAEKLFF. The CDR3 coding sequence is TGTGCCTGGAGTGCTATCCTTGCCGAAAAACTGTTTTTT.

J is TRBJ2-2 and V is TRBV7-6, with D perhaps TRBD1 (5 bases). Germline V gene sequence: CDR1 SGHVS, CDR2 FNYEAQ. There are 11 residues in the CDR3. V lost 11 bases and J lost 6, with 10 bases in between. CDR3 bases: TGTGCCGTTCAGGGTTCCGGGGAGCTGTTTTTT. Amino acids: CAVQGSGELFF.

The table lists this clone with a few counts. The chain employs TRBV11-3 and TRBJ2-5, with D possibly being TRBD1 (6 bases). The CDR3 runs 15 residues. The germline V and J ends were trimmed by 2 bases and 5 bases, with 15 bases remaining between them. Germline V gives CDR1 SGHNT, CDR2 YENEEA. DNA of the CDR3: TGTGCCAGCAGCTTACGTCGCCAGGGGATTGAGACCCAGTACTTC. Protein sequence: CASSLRRQGIETQYF.

The chain recombines TRBV19 with TRBJ2-6, with D possibly being TRBD1 (5 bases). The V end was cut by 5 bases, the J end by 0 bases, with 11 bases between. This CDR3 comprises 16 residues. Germline V gene lookup returns CDR1 LNHDA and CDR2 SQIVND (reference sequence). This CDR3 reads CASSPGHSSGANVLTF. CDR3 nucleotide sequence: TGTGCCAGTAGTCCTGGACATAGCTCTGGGGCCAACGTCCTGACTTTC.

The gene calls are TRBV5-1 and TRBJ1-1; D perhaps matches TRBD1 (6 bases). Germline V lookup: CDR1 SGHRS, CDR2 YFSETQ. The CDR3 consists of 14 residues. The V end lost 3 bases, the J end lost 1 base, and 10 bases lay between the germline ends. The CDR3 DNA reads as TGCGCCAGCAGCTCCAGACAGGAGAACACTGAAGCTTTCTTT. This encodes CASSSRQENTEAFF.

V is TRBV7-2 and J is TRBJ2-7; TRBD1 matches at 7 bases. The CDR3 runs to 16 residues. Trimming cost V 2 bases and J 5 bases; bases outside gene matches: 12. CDR1 is SGHTA and CDR2 is FQGNSA in the germline V gene. The CDR3 protein is CASSLWAATGSDEQYF. CDR3 sequence (DNA): TGTGCCAGCAGCTTATGGGCGGCGACAGGGAGCGACGAGCAGTACTTC.

V usage is TRBV21-1 and J usage is TRBJ1-4. TRBV21-1 is shown as a pseudogene. The CDR3 runs 13 residues. CDR3 DNA sequence: TGTGCCAGCACGGGAAAGTTCGGTGAAAAACTGTTTTTT. It encodes CASTGKFGEKLFF.

This sequence joins TRBV24-1 and TRBJ2-7, with a tentative D call TRBD1 (5 bases). V dropped 6 bases and J dropped 0 bases, with 8 bases sitting between them. Germline CDR1 reads KGHDR; CDR2 reads SFDVKD. This CDR3 is 13 amino acids long. CDR3 nucleotides: TGTGCCACCAGTTCAGGGAACTCCTACGAGCAGTACTTC. Its protein product is CATSSGNSYEQYF.

This clone has more than one count but fewer than ten. The chain carries TRBV2 and TRBJ2-2; 9 positions agree with TRBD1. This CDR3 comprises 15 residues. J lost 0 bases, V lost 7 bases, and 3 bases had no gene match. Looked up from germline, CDR1 is SNHLY and CDR2 is FYNNEI. CDR3 coding DNA: TGTGCCAGCATCCGGACAGGGGCGAACACCGGGGAGCTGTTTTTT. It encodes CASIRTGANTGELFF.

The genes are TRBV7-2 and TRBJ2-7; 7 bases agree with TRBD2. This CDR3 is built from 15 residues. The V gene end was trimmed by 4 bases and the J gene end by 4 bases; junction bases not matched to a gene: 10. The germline CDR1 and CDR2 sequences are SGHTA and FQGNSA. CDR3 region: CASSSASGGRYEQYF. CDR3 sequence (DNA): TGTGCCAGCAGCTCAGCCTCGGGGGGTCGGTACGAGCAGTACTTC.

The CDR3 region has the DNA TGTGCCAGCAGCTTAGCGGACAGAGCCTACTCTGGGGCCAACGTCCTGACTTTC. The encoded protein is CASSLADRAYSGANVLTF. V usage is TRBV11-3 and J usage is TRBJ2-6; tentatively, D is TRBD1 (6 bases). V was clipped by 1 base and J by 0 bases, with 13 bases between them. The CDR3 consists of 18 residues. CDR1 and CDR2 (germline): SGHNT, YENEEA.

V and J are TRBV6-5 and TRBJ2-7; 7 bases are shared with TRBD2. After removal of 7 bases from V and 2 bases from J, the junction contained 11 bases not matched to a gene. The CDR3 totals 15 residues. CDR1 MNHEY and CDR2 SVGAGI come from the germline V gene. Here the CDR3 reads CASMSRRERAYEQYF. CDR3 DNA sequence: TGTGCCAGCATGTCGCGGCGGGAGAGGGCCTACGAGCAGTACTTC.

In DNA, the CDR3 is TGTGCCAGCAGTTTATCGACCAGGACTAGCGGGGGGGTAACGCAGTATTTT. Its protein is CASSLSTRTSGGVTQYF. J is TRBJ2-3 and V is TRBV27; 15 bases match TRBD2. The CDR3 totals 17 residues. With V trimmed by 0 bases and J by 9 bases, 7 bases remained unmatched. CDR1 and CDR2 (germline): MNHEY, SMNVEV (reference sequence).

This chain uses TRBV11-2 with TRBJ2-1, with TRBD2 identical over 7 bases. The CDR3 contains 16 residues. The germline CDR1 and CDR2 sequences are SGHAT and FQNNGV. Trimming cost V 0 bases and J 2 bases; bases outside gene matches: 4. The CDR3 here is CASSLDLAAPYNEQFF. CDR3 nucleotides: TGTGCCAGCAGCTTAGATCTAGCGGCACCCTACAATGAGCAGTTCTTC.

This clone was recorded a few times. The chain is built from TRBV3-1 (or the pseudogene TRBV3-2) and TRBJ1-1; TRBD1 agrees at 8 bases. CDR3 size: 18 residues. Germline V gene lookup returns CDR1 LGHDT and CDR2 YNNKEL (reference sequence). Trimming at V came to 0 bases and at J to 4 bases, leaving 13 bases not matched to a gene. Written as DNA, the CDR3 is TGTGCCAGCAGCCAAGATTTGGGGACAGGCATAAAGCGCACTGAAGCTTTCTTT. This codes for CASSQDLGTGIKRTEAFF.

On this clone: This same CDR3 is encoded by further DNA sequences in the sample. The chain carries TRBV24-1 and TRBJ2-3; 7 bases map to TRBD1. This CDR3 contains 13 residues. Germline CDR1 reads KGHDR; CDR2 reads SFDVKD. Trimming removed 9 bases from V and 3 bases from J; junction bases left unmatched: 5. The CDR3 here is CATGGDSTDTQYF. CDR3 in DNA: TGTGCCACCGGTGGGGACAGTACAGATACGCAGTATTTT.

This chain uses TRBV11-3 with TRBJ1-2, with D unclear. The CDR3 spans 12 residues. Germline lookup yields CDR1 SGHNT and CDR2 YENEEA. Between the trimmed V and J ends, which lost 0 bases and 8 bases, there was a span of 7 bases. This chain's CDR3 is CASSLDQIGYTF. The CDR3 DNA is TGTGCCAGCAGCTTAGACCAAATCGGCTACACCTTC.

The V gene is TRBV7-2, the J gene TRBJ1-1, with TRBD1 as a possible D gene (5 bases). CDR3 length: 13 amino acids. Trimming cost V 3 bases and J 11 bases, with 16 bases left between them. Germline CDR1 reads SGHTA; CDR2 reads FQGNSA. Here the CDR3 reads CASSLALGGEAFF. CDR3 nucleotides: TGTGCCAGCAGCTTGGCCCTCGGAGGGGAGGCTTTCTTT.